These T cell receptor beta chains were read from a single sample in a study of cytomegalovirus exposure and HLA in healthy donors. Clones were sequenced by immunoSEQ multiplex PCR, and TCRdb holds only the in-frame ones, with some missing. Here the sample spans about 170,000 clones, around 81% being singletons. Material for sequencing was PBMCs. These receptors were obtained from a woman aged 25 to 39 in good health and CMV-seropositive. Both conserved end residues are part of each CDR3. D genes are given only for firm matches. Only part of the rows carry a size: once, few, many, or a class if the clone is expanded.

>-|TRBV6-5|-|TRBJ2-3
CASNPGSGSTDTQYF
TGTGCCAGCAACCCTGGTAGCGGCAGCACAGATACGCAGTATTTT
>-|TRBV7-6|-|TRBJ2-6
CASSLARPGAGANVLTF
TGTGCCAGCAGCTTGGCCCGACCGGGAGCTGGGGCCAACGTCCTGACTTTC
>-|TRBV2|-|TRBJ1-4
CASRREGGEKLFF
TGTGCCAGCAGACGGGAGGGAGGGGAAAAACTGTTTTTT
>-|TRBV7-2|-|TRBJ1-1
CASSFSTIEAFF
TGTGCCAGCAGCTTCTCGACTATTGAAGCTTTCTTT
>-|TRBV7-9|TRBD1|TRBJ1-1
CASSSWDRMNTEAFF
TGTGCCAGCAGCTCCTGGGACAGAATGAACACTGAAGCTTTCTTT
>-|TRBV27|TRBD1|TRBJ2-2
CASSFRGLHGELFF
TGTGCCAGCAGTTTCAGGGGGCTGCACGGGGAGCTGTTTTTT
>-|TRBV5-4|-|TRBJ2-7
CASSGGLGGHEQYF
TGTGCCAGCAGCGGAGGACTGGGAGGTCACGAGCAGTACTTC
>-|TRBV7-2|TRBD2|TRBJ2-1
CASSLLGRAVEQFF
TGTGCCAGCAGCCTTCTCGGGAGGGCCGTTGAGCAGTTCTTC
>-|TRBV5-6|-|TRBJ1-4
CASSSRILSDEKLFF
TGTGCCAGCAGCTCCCGAATCCTTAGCGATGAAAAACTGTTTTTT
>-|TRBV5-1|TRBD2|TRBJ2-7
CASSLNLAGGPFEQYF
TGCGCCAGCAGCCTCAACCTAGCGGGAGGACCCTTCGAGCAGTACTTC
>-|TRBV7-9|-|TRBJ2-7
CASSLGGDSSYEQYF
TGTGCCAGCAGCTTAGGGGGGGACAGTTCCTACGAGCAGTACTTC
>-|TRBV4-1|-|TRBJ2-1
CASSLPSVNEQFF
TGCGCCAGCAGCCTACCTTCGGTCAATGAGCAGTTCTTC
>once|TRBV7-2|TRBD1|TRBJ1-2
CASKDRGNYGYTF
TGTGCCAGCAAGGACAGGGGAAACTATGGCTACACCTTC
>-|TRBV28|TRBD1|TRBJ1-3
CASSGWQGASSGNTIYF
TGTGCCAGCAGTGGGTGGCAGGGGGCCTCCTCTGGAAACACCATATATTTT
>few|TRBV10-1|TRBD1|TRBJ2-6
CASSIRQGVNAGANVLTF
TGCGCCAGCAGCATAAGACAGGGGGTGAATGCTGGGGCCAACGTCCTGACTTTC
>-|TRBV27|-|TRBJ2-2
CASSPGWAGELFF
TGTGCCAGCAGTCCAGGTTGGGCCGGGGAGCTGTTTTTT
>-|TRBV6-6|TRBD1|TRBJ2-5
CASRLRGTGAETQYF
TGTGCCAGCAGACTGAGGGGGACAGGGGCAGAGACCCAGTACTTC
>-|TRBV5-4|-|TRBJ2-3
CASSPTGTDTQYF
TGTGCCAGCAGCCCTACAGGGACAGATACGCAGTATTTT
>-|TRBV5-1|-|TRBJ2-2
CASSPVDMKGELFF
TGCGCCAGCAGCCCCGTGGACATGAAGGGGGAGCTGTTTTTT
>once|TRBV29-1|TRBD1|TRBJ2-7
CSVEEDRIPYEQYF
TGCAGCGTTGAAGAGGACAGGATCCCCTACGAGCAGTACTTC
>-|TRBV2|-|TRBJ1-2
CASSERDNLYTF
TGTGCCAGCAGTGAGAGAGACAACCTCTACACCTTC
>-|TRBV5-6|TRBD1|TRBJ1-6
CASSPTGANSPLHF
TGTGCCAGCAGCCCTACAGGGGCAAATTCACCCCTCCACTTT
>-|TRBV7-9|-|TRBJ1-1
CASSLGAAEAFF
TGTGCCAGCAGCTTAGGGGCAGCTGAAGCTTTCTTT
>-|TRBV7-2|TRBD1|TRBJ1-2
CASSQTGGSGYTF
TGTGCCAGCAGCCAAACAGGGGGTAGTGGCTACACCTTC
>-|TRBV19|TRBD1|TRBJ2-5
CASLGQGAETQYF
TGTGCCAGCCTAGGACAGGGGGCAGAGACCCAGTACTTC
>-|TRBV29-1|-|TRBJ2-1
CSGRQAIGEQFF
TGCAGCGGAAGGCAGGCGATCGGTGAGCAGTTCTTC
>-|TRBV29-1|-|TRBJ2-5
CSVEDRTAEGGQYF
TGCAGCGTTGAAGATCGAACGGCTGAGGGGGGGCAGTACTTC
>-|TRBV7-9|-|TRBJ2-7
CASSLGGLSSYEQYF
TGTGCCAGCAGCTTAGGAGGGTTAAGCTCCTACGAGCAGTACTTC
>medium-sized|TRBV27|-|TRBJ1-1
CASSAGQTEAFF
TGTGCCAGCAGTGCTGGACAGACTGAAGCTTTCTTT
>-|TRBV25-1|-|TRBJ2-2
CASRGQMNTGELFF
TGTGCCAGCCGAGGACAGATGAACACCGGGGAGCTGTTTTTT
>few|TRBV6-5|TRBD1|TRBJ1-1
CASSYSDRGREAFF
TGTGCCAGCAGTTACTCCGACAGGGGGCGCGAGGCTTTCTTT
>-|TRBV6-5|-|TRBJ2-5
CASSYWGQQETQYF
TGTGCCAGCAGTTACTGGGGGCAGCAAGAGACCCAGTACTTC
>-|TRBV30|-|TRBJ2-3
CAWSESGTQYF
TGTGCCTGGAGTGAATCGGGTACGCAGTATTTT
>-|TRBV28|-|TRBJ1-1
CASVPGGNTEAFF
TGTGCCAGCGTACCCGGGGGGAACACTGAAGCTTTCTTT
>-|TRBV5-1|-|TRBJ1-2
CASSPEDGYGYTF
TGCGCCAGCAGCCCGGAGGACGGCTATGGCTACACCTTC
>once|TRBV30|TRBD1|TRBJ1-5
CAWSVKQGARPQHF
TGTGCCTGGAGTGTTAAACAGGGGGCAAGGCCCCAGCATTTT
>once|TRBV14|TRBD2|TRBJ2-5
CASSQKGLAGETQYF
TGTGCCAGCAGCCAAAAAGGACTAGCGGGAGAGACCCAGTACTTC
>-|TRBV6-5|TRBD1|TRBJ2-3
CASSTWDRGTDTQYF
TGTGCCAGCAGTACTTGGGACAGGGGCACAGATACGCAGTATTTT
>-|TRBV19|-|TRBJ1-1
CASTMGGTEAFF
TGTGCCAGTACCATGGGCGGGACTGAAGCTTTCTTT
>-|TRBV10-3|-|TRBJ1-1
CAIKGPGGVSEAFF
TGTGCCATCAAGGGGCCAGGCGGGGTTTCTGAAGCTTTCTTT
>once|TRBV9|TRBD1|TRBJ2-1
CASSLGQLNEQFF
TGTGCCAGCAGCTTGGGACAGCTGAATGAGCAGTTCTTC
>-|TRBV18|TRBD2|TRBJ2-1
CASSTGLAEYNEQFF
TGTGCCAGCTCAACGGGACTAGCGGAGTACAATGAGCAGTTCTTC
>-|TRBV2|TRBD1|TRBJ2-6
CASSSDRAGANVLTF
TGTGCCAGCAGTTCTGACAGGGCTGGGGCCAACGTCCTGACTTTC
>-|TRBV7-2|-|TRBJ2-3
CASSLRGARTDTQYF
TGTGCCAGCAGCTTAAGGGGCGCCCGCACAGATACGCAGTATTTT
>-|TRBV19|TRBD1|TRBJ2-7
CASSTPGQGAGEQYF
TGTGCCAGTAGTACTCCGGGACAGGGGGCAGGCGAGCAGTACTTC